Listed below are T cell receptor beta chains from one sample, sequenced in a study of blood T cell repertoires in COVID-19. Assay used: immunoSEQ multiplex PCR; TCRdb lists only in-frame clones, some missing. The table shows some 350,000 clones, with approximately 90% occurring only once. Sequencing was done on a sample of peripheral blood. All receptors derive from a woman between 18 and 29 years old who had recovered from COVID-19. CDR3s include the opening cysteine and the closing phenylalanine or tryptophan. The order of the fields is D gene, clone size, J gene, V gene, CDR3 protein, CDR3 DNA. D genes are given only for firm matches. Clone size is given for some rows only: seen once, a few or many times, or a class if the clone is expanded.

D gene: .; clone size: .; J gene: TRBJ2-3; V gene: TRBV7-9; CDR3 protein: CASSLGLGTRTDTQYF; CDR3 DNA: TGTGCCAGCAGCTTAGGGCTGGGGACTCGCACAGATACGCAGTATTTT
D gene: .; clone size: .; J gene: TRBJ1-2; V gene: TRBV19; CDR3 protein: CASSTQPPYGYTF; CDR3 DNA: TGTGCCAGTAGTACACAGCCTCCATATGGCTACACCTTC
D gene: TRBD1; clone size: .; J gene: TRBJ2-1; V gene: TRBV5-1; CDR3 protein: CASSKRQGAQGDEQFF; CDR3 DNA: TGCGCCAGCAGCAAAAGACAGGGGGCCCAAGGGGATGAGCAGTTCTTC
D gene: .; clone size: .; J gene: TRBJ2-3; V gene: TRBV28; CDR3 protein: CASSLLREADTQYF; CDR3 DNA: TGTGCCAGCAGTTTATTAAGGGAGGCAGATACGCAGTATTTT
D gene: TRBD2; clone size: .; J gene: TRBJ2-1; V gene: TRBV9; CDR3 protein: CASSASGSTDNEQFF; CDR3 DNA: TGTGCCAGCAGCGCAAGCGGGAGCACAGACAATGAGCAGTTCTTC
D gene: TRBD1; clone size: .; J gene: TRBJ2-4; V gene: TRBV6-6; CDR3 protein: CASSGSGTGDIQYF; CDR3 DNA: TGTGCCAGCAGTGGATCCGGGACAGGGGACATTCAGTACTTC
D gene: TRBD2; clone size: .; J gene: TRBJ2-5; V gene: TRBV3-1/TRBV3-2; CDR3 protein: CASRETGAGGPGETQYF; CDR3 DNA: TGTGCCAGCAGGGAAACAGGAGCGGGAGGGCCCGGGGAGACCCAGTACTTC
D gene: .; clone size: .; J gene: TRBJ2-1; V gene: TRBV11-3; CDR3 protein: CASSLRSGYNEQFF; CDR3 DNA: TGTGCCAGCAGCTTAAGATCCGGTTACAATGAGCAGTTCTTC
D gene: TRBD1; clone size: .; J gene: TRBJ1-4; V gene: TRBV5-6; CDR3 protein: CASSIGTGVRQLFF; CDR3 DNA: TGTGCCAGCAGCATTGGGACAGGGGTAAGGCAACTGTTTTTT
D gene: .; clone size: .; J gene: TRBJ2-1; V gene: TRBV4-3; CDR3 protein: CASSQELAGEQFF; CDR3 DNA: TGCGCCAGCAGCCAAGAACTAGCTGGTGAGCAGTTCTTC
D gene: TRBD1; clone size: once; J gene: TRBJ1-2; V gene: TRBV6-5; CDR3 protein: CASSYRGDRGSGYTF; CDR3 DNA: TGTGCCAGCAGTTATAGGGGGGACAGGGGAAGTGGCTACACCTTC
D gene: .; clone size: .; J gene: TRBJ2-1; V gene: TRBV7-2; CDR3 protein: CASSPSTYNEQFF; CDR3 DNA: TGTGCCAGCAGCCCGAGTACCTACAATGAGCAGTTCTTC
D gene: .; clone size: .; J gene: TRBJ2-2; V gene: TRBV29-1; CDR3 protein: CRGIPRGSGELFF; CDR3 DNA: TGCAGGGGTATCCCGAGGGGGTCAGGGGAGCTGTTTTTT
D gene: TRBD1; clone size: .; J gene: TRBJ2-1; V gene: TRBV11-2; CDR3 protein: CASSRGQALWDEQFF; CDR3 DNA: TGTGCCAGCAGCCGTGGACAGGCCCTTTGGGATGAGCAGTTCTTC
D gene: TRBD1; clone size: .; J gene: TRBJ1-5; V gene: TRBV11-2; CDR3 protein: CASSPRDRETVRGNQPQHF; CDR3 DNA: TGTGCCAGCAGCCCGAGGGACAGGGAAACGGTTCGTGGCAATCAGCCCCAGCATTTT
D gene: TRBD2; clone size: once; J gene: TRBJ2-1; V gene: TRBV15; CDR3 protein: CATSRVGGGLAISNEQFF; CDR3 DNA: TGTGCCACCAGCAGAGTTGGTGGGGGACTAGCTATTTCCAATGAGCAGTTCTTC
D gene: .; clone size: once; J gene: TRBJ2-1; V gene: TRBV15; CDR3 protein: CATSKRHRDTNEQFF; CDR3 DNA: TGTGCCACCAGCAAACGACACCGGGACACCAATGAGCAGTTCTTC
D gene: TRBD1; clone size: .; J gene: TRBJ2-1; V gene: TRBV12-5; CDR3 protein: CASGLVWTGGNEQFF; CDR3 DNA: TGTGCTAGTGGTTTGGTGTGGACAGGAGGCAATGAGCAGTTCTTC
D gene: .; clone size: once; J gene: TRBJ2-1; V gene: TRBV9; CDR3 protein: CASSVDGRVSYNEQFF; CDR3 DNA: TGTGCCAGCAGCGTAGATGGCAGGGTGTCCTACAATGAGCAGTTCTTC
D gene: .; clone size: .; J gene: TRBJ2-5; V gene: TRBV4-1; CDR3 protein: CASSPRVITETQYF; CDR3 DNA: TGCGCCAGCAGCCCCAGGGTTATAACAGAGACCCAGTACTTC
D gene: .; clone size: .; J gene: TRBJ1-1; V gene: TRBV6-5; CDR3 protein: CASRRRDGLNTEAFF; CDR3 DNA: TGTGCCAGCAGACGGCGGGACGGTTTGAACACTGAAGCTTTCTTT
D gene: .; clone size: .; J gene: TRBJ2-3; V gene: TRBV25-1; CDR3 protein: CASSESETADTQYF; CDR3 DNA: TGTGCCAGCAGTGAGTCGGAGACCGCAGATACGCAGTATTTT
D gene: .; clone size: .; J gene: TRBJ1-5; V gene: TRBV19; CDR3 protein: CASSIVGNQPQHF; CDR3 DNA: TGTGCCAGTAGTATAGTCGGCAATCAGCCCCAGCATTTT
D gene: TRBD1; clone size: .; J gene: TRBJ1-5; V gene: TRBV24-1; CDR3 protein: CATSGQGINQPQHF; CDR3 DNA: TGTGCCACCAGTGGACAGGGGATTAATCAGCCCCAGCATTTT
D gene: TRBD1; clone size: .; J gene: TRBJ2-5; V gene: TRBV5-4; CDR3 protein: CASSLGGTGGEETQYF; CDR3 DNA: TGTGCCAGCAGCTTGGGAGGGACAGGGGGCGAGGAGACCCAGTACTTC
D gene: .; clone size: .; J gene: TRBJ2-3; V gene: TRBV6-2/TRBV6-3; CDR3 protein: CASSARTATDTQYF; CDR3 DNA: TGTGCCAGCAGTGCCCGGACTGCCACAGATACGCAGTATTTT
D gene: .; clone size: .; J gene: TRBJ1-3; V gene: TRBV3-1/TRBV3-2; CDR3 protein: CASSRRLIPGRGIKKLSGNTIYF; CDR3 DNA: TGTGCCAGCAGCCGCCGATTGATACCAGGCAGGGGAATAAAAAAACTCTCTGGAAACACCATATATTTT
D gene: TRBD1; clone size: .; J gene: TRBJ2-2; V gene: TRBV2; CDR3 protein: CASSESGGTGELFF; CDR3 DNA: TGTGCCAGCAGTGAGTCAGGGGGCACCGGGGAGCTGTTTTTT
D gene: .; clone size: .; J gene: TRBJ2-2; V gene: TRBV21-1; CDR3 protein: CASSKSGGGLAGDFDGELFF; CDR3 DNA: TGTGCCAGCAGCAAAAGCGGGGGGGGACTAGCGGGAGATTTCGACGGGGAGCTGTTTTTT
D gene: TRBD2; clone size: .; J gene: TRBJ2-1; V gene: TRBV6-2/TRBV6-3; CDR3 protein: CASSYPPSGYNEQFF; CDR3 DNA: TGTGCCAGCAGTTACCCGCCTAGCGGCTACAATGAGCAGTTCTTC
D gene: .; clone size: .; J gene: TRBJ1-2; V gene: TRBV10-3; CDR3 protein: CAISESGSYYGYTF; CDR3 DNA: TGTGCCATCAGTGAGTCGGGCAGTTACTATGGCTACACCTTC
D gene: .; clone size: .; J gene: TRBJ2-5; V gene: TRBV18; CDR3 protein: CASSPSGETQYF; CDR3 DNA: TGTGCCAGCTCACCAAGCGGAGAGACCCAGTACTTC
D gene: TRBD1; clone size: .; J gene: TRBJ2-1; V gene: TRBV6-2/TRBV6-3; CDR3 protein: CASTPGGAWNEQFF; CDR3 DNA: TGTGCCAGCACCCCAGGGGGCGCTTGGAATGAGCAGTTCTTC
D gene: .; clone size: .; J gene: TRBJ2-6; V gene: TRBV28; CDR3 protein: CASTAERFGANVLTF; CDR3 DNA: TGTGCCAGCACCGCCGAGAGGTTCGGGGCCAACGTCCTGACTTTC
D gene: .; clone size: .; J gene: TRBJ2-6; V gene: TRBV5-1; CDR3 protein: CASSSPKGSAGANVLTF; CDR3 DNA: TGCGCCAGCAGCTCCCCTAAGGGGTCAGCTGGGGCCAACGTCCTGACTTTC
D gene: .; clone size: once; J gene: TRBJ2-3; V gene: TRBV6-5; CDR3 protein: CASSVDSSDTQYF; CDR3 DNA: TGTGCCAGCAGCGTTGATAGCTCAGATACGCAGTATTTT
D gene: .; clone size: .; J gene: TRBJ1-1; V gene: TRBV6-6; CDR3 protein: CATETLEAFF; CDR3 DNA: TGTGCCACGGAGACCCTTGAAGCTTTCTTT
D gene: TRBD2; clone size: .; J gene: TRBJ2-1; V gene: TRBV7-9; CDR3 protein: CASSPGLAGDNEQFF; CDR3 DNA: TGTGCCAGCAGCCCCGGGCTAGCGGGAGACAATGAGCAGTTCTTC
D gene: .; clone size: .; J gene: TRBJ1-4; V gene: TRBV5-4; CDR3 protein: CASSLAGEKLFF; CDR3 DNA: TGTGCCAGCAGCTTGGCGGGTGAAAAACTGTTTTTT
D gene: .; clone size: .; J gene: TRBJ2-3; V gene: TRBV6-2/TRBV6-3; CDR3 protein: CASSYKRGTGISSTDTQYF; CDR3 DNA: TGTGCCAGCAGTTACAAGAGGGGTACAGGGATTTCTAGCACAGATACGCAGTATTTT
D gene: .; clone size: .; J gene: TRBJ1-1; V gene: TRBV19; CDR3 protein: CASSITGLAEAFF; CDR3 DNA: TGTGCCAGTAGTATCACAGGGCTTGCTGAAGCTTTCTTT
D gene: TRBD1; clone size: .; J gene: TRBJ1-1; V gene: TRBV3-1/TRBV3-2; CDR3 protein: CASSQQGAGTEAFF; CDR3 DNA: TGTGCCAGCAGCCAACAGGGGGCGGGAACTGAAGCTTTCTTT
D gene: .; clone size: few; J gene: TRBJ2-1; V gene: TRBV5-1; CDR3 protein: CASSFGQEQFF; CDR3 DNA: TGCGCCAGCAGCTTCGGACAGGAGCAGTTCTTC
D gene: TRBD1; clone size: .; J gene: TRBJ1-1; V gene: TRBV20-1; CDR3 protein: CSADRGEAFF; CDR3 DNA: TGCAGTGCTGACAGGGGCGAGGCTTTCTTT
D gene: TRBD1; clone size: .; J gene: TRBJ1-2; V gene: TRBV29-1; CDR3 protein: CSVEGPRGLGYTF; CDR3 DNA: TGCAGCGTTGAAGGGCCCAGGGGGCTTGGCTACACCTTC
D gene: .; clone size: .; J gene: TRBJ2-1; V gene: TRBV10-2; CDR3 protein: CASSDSGSYNEQFF; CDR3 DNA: TGCGCCAGCAGTGATTCGGGCTCCTACAATGAGCAGTTCTTC
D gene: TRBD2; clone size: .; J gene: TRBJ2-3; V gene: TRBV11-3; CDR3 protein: CASSLVFAGGNTDTQYF; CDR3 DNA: TGTGCCAGCAGCTTAGTCTTCGCGGGAGGGAACACAGATACGCAGTATTTT
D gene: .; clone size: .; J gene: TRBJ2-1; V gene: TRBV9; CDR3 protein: CASSVVSRDEQFF; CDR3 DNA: TGTGCCAGCAGCGTAGTCTCACGGGATGAGCAGTTCTTC
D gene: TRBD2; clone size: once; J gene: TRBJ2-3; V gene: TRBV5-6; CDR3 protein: CASSHRSGSADTQYF; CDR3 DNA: TGTGCCAGCAGCCACAGAAGCGGGAGCGCAGATACGCAGTATTTT
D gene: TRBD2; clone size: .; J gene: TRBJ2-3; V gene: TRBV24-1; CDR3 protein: CATSNLAGRTDTQYF; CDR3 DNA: TGTGCCACCAGCAACCTAGCGGGGCGCACAGATACGCAGTATTTT
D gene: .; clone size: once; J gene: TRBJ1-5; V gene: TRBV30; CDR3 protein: CAWSVQGRDYQPQHF; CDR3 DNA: TGTGCCTGGAGTGTCCAAGGACGGGACTATCAGCCCCAGCATTTT
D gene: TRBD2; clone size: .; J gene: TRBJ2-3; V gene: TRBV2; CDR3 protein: CASSTGTSVSDTQYF; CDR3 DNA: TGTGCCAGCAGCACCGGGACTAGCGTATCAGATACGCAGTATTTT
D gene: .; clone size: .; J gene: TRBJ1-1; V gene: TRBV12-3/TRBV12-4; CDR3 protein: CASRYLGQTLTFF; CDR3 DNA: TGTGCCAGCAGATACCTTGGACAGACTCTAACTTTCTTT
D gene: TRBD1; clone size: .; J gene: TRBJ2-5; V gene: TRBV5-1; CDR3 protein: CASSSGQGLETQYF; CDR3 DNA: TGCGCCAGCAGCTCGGGACAGGGTTTGGAGACCCAGTACTTC
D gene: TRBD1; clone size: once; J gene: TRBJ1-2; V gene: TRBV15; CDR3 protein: CATSRARGQGEGYTF; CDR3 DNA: TGTGCCACCAGCAGAGCGAGGGGACAGGGAGAAGGCTACACCTTC
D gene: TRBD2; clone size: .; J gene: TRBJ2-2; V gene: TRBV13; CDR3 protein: CASSLESLAGRRELFF; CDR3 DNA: TGTGCCAGCAGCTTAGAATCGCTAGCGGGAAGAAGGGAGCTGTTTTTT
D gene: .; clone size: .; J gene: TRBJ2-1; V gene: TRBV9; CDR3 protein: CASSPPGGGKFF; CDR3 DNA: TGTGCCAGCAGCCCACCTGGAGGCGGTAAGTTCTTC